This TCR beta chain derives from a study of shared clonotypes between healthy human individuals. The study's findings and limits: Some clonotypes were shared by all four sorted-subset donors, while others were not shared. The non-shared ones had lower generation probabilities than the shared ones.

As defined, naive CD8 cells were CD45RO-negative and positively selected for CCR7, with terminally differentiated effector memory CD45RA+ cells excluded. V shed 0 bases and J shed 2 bases, with 11 bases lying between them. This CDR3 spans 15 amino acids. Germline V gene lookup returns CDR1 SGHRS and CDR2 YFSETQ. TCRdb keeps only in-frame clones here, not all; method: immunoSEQ multiplex PCR. The table records about 2.2 million clones, around 93% of them present only once. Comments on this clone: Its antigen is not known.

J is TRBJ1-2 and V is TRBV5-1; D call uncertain. The source is a man between 18 and 35 years old in good health. Some clones in this sample may be carry-over from other donors' samples. The sequencing sample was made of naive CD8+ T cells from PBMCs. The CDR3 region has the DNA TGCGCCAGCAGCTTGGCGGGGAGTACGAACTATGGCTACACCTTC. Translated, it gives CASSLAGSTNYGYTF.